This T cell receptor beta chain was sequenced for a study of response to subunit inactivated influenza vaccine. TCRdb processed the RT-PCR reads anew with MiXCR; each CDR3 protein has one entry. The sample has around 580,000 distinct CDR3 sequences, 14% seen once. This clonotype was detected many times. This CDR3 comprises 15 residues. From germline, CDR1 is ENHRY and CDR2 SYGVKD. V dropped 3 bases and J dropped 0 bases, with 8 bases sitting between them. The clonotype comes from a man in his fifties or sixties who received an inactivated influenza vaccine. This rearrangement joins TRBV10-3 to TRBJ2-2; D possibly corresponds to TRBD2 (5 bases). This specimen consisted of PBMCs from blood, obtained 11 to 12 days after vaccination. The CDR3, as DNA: TGTGCCATCAGTGACCCAGCGGCGAACACCGGGGAGCTGTTTTTT. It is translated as CAISDPAANTGELFF.